This entry lists 22 T cell receptor beta chains sequenced from one sample in a study of fetal regulatory T cell absence and autoimmunity (dated by TCRdb to 2016 to 2017). The library was generated by the immunoSEQ multiplex PCR assay. The source is immuneACCESS, and TCRdb retained only in-frame sequences with V and J called. Part of the clones is not carried over; for the studies checked, unresolved V genes explain less than half of this, and the remainder is unexplained. The sample records approximately 94,000 clones, 55% to 75% of which are singletons. The top ten hold 1.5% to 2% of the sample. Specimen: pancreas tissue. The receptor source for this set is a male donor with IPEX syndrome.

The chain has TRBV4-1 and TRBJ2-3; D uncertain. The length of the CDR3 is 16 residues. The V and J ends lost 1 base and 6 bases respectively, with 17 bases between them. Germline CDR1 and CDR2: MGHRA and YSYEKL. The CDR3 sequence is CASSQGSAARADTQYF. As DNA, the CDR3 is TGCGCCAGCAGCCAAGGATCCGCGGCTCGAGCTGATACGCAGTATTTT.

This chain uses TRBV5-1 with TRBJ1-1; perhaps TRBD1 as D (5 bases). Trimming removed 3 bases at V and 5 bases at J, with 11 bases between. The CDR3 sequence is 13 residues long. In germline, CDR1 is SGHRS, CDR2 YFSETQ. CDR3 sequence reads: CASSWDPGTEAFF. The CDR3 bases are TGCGCCAGCAGCTGGGACCCTGGGACTGAAGCTTTCTTT.

The chain combines TRBV7-2 with TRBJ1-5; D remains ambiguous. The CDR3 loop spans 13 amino acids. Germline-derived CDR1 and CDR2 are SGHTA and FQGNSA. The V end lost 5 bases, the J end lost 5 bases, and 10 bases lay between the germline ends. The CDR3 here is CASSPGLYQPQHF. The CDR3 DNA sequence: TGTGCCAGCAGCCCCGGGCTTTATCAGCCCCAGCATTTT.

The chain joins TRBV10-3 to TRBJ2-7; TRBD2 agrees at 9 bases. J was trimmed by 5 bases and V by 5 bases; bases with no gene match: 13. Germline CDR1 reads ENHRY; CDR2 reads SYGVKD. This CDR3 contains 16 residues. In DNA, the CDR3 is TGTGCCATCAGTCTCATTAGCGGGGGCCATCGGGACGAGCAGTACTTC. Its protein product is CAISLISGGHRDEQYF.

The chain combines TRBV30 with TRBJ1-5, with no clear D. V was clipped by 1 base and J by 4 bases, with 8 bases between them. Germline V gives CDR1 GTSNPN, CDR2 SVGIG (reference sequence). CDR3 length: 13 amino acids. DNA of the CDR3: TGTGCCTGGAGTGGACGGCAGAATCAGCCCCAGCATTTT. Translating it yields CAWSGRQNQPQHF.

The chain joins TRBV12-5 to TRBJ2-5; 7 bases are shared with TRBD1. Trimming cost V 5 bases and J 2 bases; bases outside gene matches: 5. The length of the CDR3 is 14 residues. Germline-derived CDR1 and CDR2 are LGHNT and FRNRAP. The CDR3 DNA sequence: TGTGCTAGTGGTCGAGGGGGCTTACAAGAGACCCAGTACTTC. Translated, it gives CASGRGGLQETQYF. Full variable domain (rest looked up from reference TRBV12-5 and TRBJ2-5): DARVTQTPRHKVTEMGQEVTMRCQPILGHNTVFWYRQTMMQGLELLAYFRNRAPLDDSGMPKDRFSAEMPDATLATLKIQPSEPRDSAVYFCASGRGGLQETQYFGPGTRLLVL.

This clone was seen once. The gene calls are TRBV7-9 and TRBJ1-5; D is ambiguous. Trimming cost V 5 bases and J 4 bases, with 9 bases left between them. The germline V gene encodes CDR1 SEHNR and CDR2 FQNEAQ (reference sequence). The CDR3 length is 13 residues. CDR3 sequence: CASSPYINQPQHF. The CDR3 DNA reads TGTGCCAGCAGCCCCTACATAAATCAGCCCCAGCATTTT.

The chain combines TRBV7-9 with TRBJ1-4; D is perhaps TRBD1 (5 bases). From germline, CDR1 is SEHNR and CDR2 FQNEAQ (reference sequence). V was pared by 7 bases and J by 2 bases, with 26 bases between. The CDR3 spans 19 residues. CDR3 region: CASTYDHRGTPGTNEKLFF. The CDR3 coding sequence is TGTGCCAGCACCTACGACCACAGAGGGACCCCGGGGACTAATGAAAAACTGTTTTTT.

This clone came up a few times. V and J are TRBV6-5 and TRBJ1-6; tentatively, D is TRBD1 (5 bases). The CDR3 consists of 13 residues. CDR1 and CDR2 (germline): MNHEY, SVGAGI. V lost 2 bases, J lost 9 bases, and 8 bases lay in between. CDR3 loop: CASSYVQGSPLHF. The DNA of the CDR3 is TGTGCCAGCAGTTACGTCCAGGGTTCACCCCTCCACTTT.

The chain couples TRBV7-9 to TRBJ2-7, with 7 bases fitting TRBD2. The CDR3 sequence is 14 residues long. Germline lookup yields CDR1 SEHNR and CDR2 FQNEAQ (reference sequence). Unmatched junction bases numbered 3, after V lost 0 bases and J lost 4 bases. The CDR3 coding sequence is TGTGCCAGCAGCTTAGCGGGAGGGCCTTACGAGCAGTACTTC. Translating gives CASSLAGGPYEQYF. Variable domain in full (rest from reference TRBV7-9 and TRBJ2-7): DTGVSQNPRHKITKRGQNVTFRCDPISEHNRLYWYRQTLGQGPEFLTYFQNEAQLEKSRLLSDRFSAERPKGSFSTLEIQRTEQGDSAMYLCASSLAGGPYEQYFGPGTRLTVT.

Concerning this clone: Just one base apart from a much larger clone, this may be a read error. The rearrangement links TRBV6-5 to TRBJ1-3, with D unresolved. The CDR3 has 13 residues. Trimming left V 2 bases short and J 0 bases short, with 2 bases between. Germline V gives CDR1 MNHEY, CDR2 SVGAGI. The CDR3 nucleotides read TGTGCCAGCAGTTACAACTCTGGAAACACCATATATTTT. Translating it yields CASSYNSGNTIYF.

CDR3 DNA: TGTGCCAGCAGCTTACGGGCGTCCGCCTACAATGAGCAGTTCTTC. It yields the protein CASSLRASAYNEQFF. The chain couples TRBV11-3 to TRBJ2-1; D unclear. Trimming pared 2 bases from V and 2 bases from J, leaving 10 bases between. The V gene's germline CDR1 is SGHNT and CDR2 YENEEA. The CDR3 runs to 15 residues.

The rearrangement uses TRBV9 and TRBJ2-7, with a possible D match to TRBD2 (7 bases). The CDR3 consists of 15 residues. Trimming shortened V by 0 bases and J by 0 bases, and 10 bases separated the two germline ends. CDR1 and CDR2 from the germline V gene are SGDLS and YYNGEE. The CDR3 coding sequence is TGTGCCAGCAGCGTAGACGGGGGGCGCTCCTACGAGCAGTACTTC. Protein: CASSVDGGRSYEQYF.

This clone was detected only once. This rearrangement joins TRBV5-6 to TRBJ2-5; 8 bases align to TRBD1. This CDR3 has 14 amino acids. J lost 5 bases, V lost 3 bases, and 6 bases had no gene match. Germline lookup yields CDR1 SGHDT and CDR2 YYEEEE. The DNA of the CDR3 is TGTGCCAGCAGCTCCAGGGGGCACGGGGAGACCCAGTACTTC. Translation: CASSSRGHGETQYF.

The chain uses TRBV5-6 and TRBJ2-3, with 8 bases lining up with TRBD2. Losses at the gene ends were 5 bases for V and 3 bases for J; bases not matched to a gene: 5. The CDR3 loop spans 14 amino acids. Germline CDR1 reads SGHDT; CDR2 reads YYEEEE. CDR3 loop: CASRLRGETDTQYF. In DNA form, the CDR3 reads TGTGCCAGCAGGTTGCGGGGGGAAACAGATACGCAGTATTTT.

The CDR3 is CASSVGGRTDTQYF. CDR3 nucleotides: TGTGCCAGCAGCGTAGGGGGGCGCACAGATACGCAGTATTTT. The rearrangement uses TRBV9 and TRBJ2-3, with D perhaps matching TRBD1 (6 bases). Germline V CDR1 and CDR2: SGDLS, YYNGEE. Trimming left V 0 bases short and J 1 base short, with 6 bases between. The length of the CDR3 is 14 residues. The full variable domain, rest sourced from reference TRBV9 and TRBJ2-3, is DSGVTQTPKHLITATGQRVTLRCSPRSGDLSVYWYQQSLDQGLQFLIQYYNGEERAKGNILERFSAQQFPDLHSELNLSSLELGDSALYFCASSVGGRTDTQYFGPGTRLTVL.

The V gene is TRBV5-4, the J gene TRBJ1-5, with 7 bases lining up with TRBD1. V shed 1 base and J 3 bases; nucleotides not matched to a gene: 10. Germline CDR1 SGHNT, CDR2 YYREEE (reference sequence). The CDR3 spans 17 residues. CDR3 region: CASSLSLGQAFNQPQHF. The CDR3 nucleotides are TGTGCCAGCAGCTTGAGCCTAGGACAGGCTTTCAATCAGCCCCAGCATTTT.

The rearrangement links TRBV13 to TRBJ2-7, with 8 bases identical to TRBD2. The CDR3 is 14 amino acids. The V segment lost 5 bases and the J segment 2 bases; nucleotides outside the gene matches: 5. Germline CDR1 reads PRHDT; CDR2 reads FYEKMQ (reference sequence). The CDR3 sequence is CASSPGLAAYEQYF. The DNA for the CDR3 is TGTGCCAGCAGCCCTGGACTAGCAGCCTACGAGCAGTACTTC.

This clone was found a few times. This chain links TRBV6-5 with TRBJ2-5, with 14 bases lining up with TRBD2. From germline, CDR1 is MNHEY and CDR2 SVGAGI. The length of the CDR3 is 14 residues. After removal of 6 bases from V and 5 bases from J, the junction contained 2 bases not matched to a gene. The CDR3 reads CASRTSGGGETQYF. CDR3 coding DNA: TGTGCCAGCAGGACTAGCGGGGGGGGTGAGACCCAGTACTTC.

This chain links TRBV7-9 with TRBJ2-1; 8 bases align to TRBD2. Unmatched junction bases numbered 11, after V lost 4 bases and J lost 3 bases. Looked up from germline, CDR1 is SEHNR and CDR2 is FQNEAQ (reference sequence). This CDR3 is 17 amino acids long. The CDR3 loop is CASSSGGSGILYNEQFF. DNA for the CDR3: TGTGCCAGCAGCTCCGGTGGTAGCGGGATCCTCTACAATGAGCAGTTCTTC. Full variable domain (missing parts from reference TRBV7-9 and TRBJ2-1): DTGVSQNPRHKITKRGQNVTFRCDPISEHNRLYWYRQTLGQGPEFLTYFQNEAQLEKSRLLSDRFSAERPKGSFSTLEIQRTEQGDSAMYLCASSSGGSGILYNEQFFGPGTRLTVL.

The chain joins TRBV4-1 to TRBJ1-2; D gene uncertain. Trimming took off 4 bases at V and 2 bases at J, with 11 bases between the two ends. CDR3 length equals 14 residues. Germline CDR1 reads MGHRA; CDR2 reads YSYEKL. CDR3: CASSPSLGNYGYTF. In DNA, the CDR3 is TGCGCCAGCAGCCCATCCCTGGGGAACTATGGCTACACCTTC.

The rearrangement links TRBV5-1 to TRBJ2-1; TRBD2 matches 12 bases. V gave up 0 bases and J gave up 10 bases; unmatched junction bases: 5. CDR1 is SGHRS, CDR2 YFSETQ, per germline. This CDR3 has 15 amino acids. Written as DNA, the CDR3 is TGCGCCAGCAGCTTGGTCCTAGCGGGAGGGCGGGAGCAGTTCTTC. Protein product: CASSLVLAGGREQFF.